This passage covers 3 T cell receptor beta chains from one sample sequenced in a study of blood T cells in healthy people across ages. Primed by a sample-barcoded 5' primer and a J-beta primer mix, a second PCR proceeded for roughly 7 to 12 cycles. Each CDR3 protein is one row after TCRdb ran MiXCR on the 5' RACE reads. Here the sample spans 650,000 to 800,000 distinct CDR3 sequences, more than 40% being singletons. Material: blood. These receptors all come from a man in his fifties or sixties in good health.

This chain connects TRBV27 to TRBJ1-4, with 8 bases lining up with TRBD1. With V trimmed by 5 bases and J by 5 bases, 7 bases remained unmatched. Germline-derived CDR1 and CDR2 are MNHEY and SMNVEV (reference sequence). This CDR3 has 15 amino acids. The CDR3 bases are TGTGCCAGCAGTGTCTCCCGGGACAGGAATGAAAAACTGTTTTTT. This sequence encodes CASSVSRDRNEKLFF. Filled out from reference TRBV27 and TRBJ1-4, the complete variable domain reads EAQVTQNPRYLITVTGKKLTVTCSQNMNHEYMSWYRQDPGLGLRQIYYSMNVEVTDKGDVPEGYKVSRKEKRNFPLILESPSPNQTSLYFCASSVSRDRNEKLFFGSGTQLSVL.

Note on this clonotype: Germline and junction disagree at one end, which may indicate a read error. The rearrangement joins TRBV12-3 or TRBV12-4 to TRBJ2-3; TRBD1 or TRBD2 may be the D gene (5 bases each). The CDR3 is made up of 14 amino acids. This CDR3 reads CASSFRGTGDAQYF. The DNA for the CDR3 is TGTGCCAGCAGTTTCAGAGGGACCGGAGATGCGCAGTATTTT.

This rearrangement joins TRBV30 to TRBJ2-7; 7 nucleotides agree with TRBD1. The CDR3 is made up of 14 amino acids. V was clipped by 0 bases and J by 2 bases; unmatched bases: 4. Germline-derived CDR1 and CDR2 are GTSNPN and SVGIG (reference sequence). CDR3 sequence reads: CAWSVRDRPYEQYF. CDR3 DNA: TGTGCCTGGAGTGTCCGGGACAGACCCTACGAGCAGTACTTC. Using reference TRBV30 and TRBJ2-7 for the parts outside the CDR3, the full variable domain is SQTIHQWPATLVQPVGSPLSLECTVEGTSNPNLYWYRQAAGRGLQLLFYSVGIGQISSEVPQNLSASRPQDRQFILSSKKLLLSDSGFYLCAWSVRDRPYEQYFGPGTRLTVT.